This T cell receptor (beta chain) was recorded in a study of blood T cell repertoires in COVID-19. Germline CDR1 reads MRHNA; CDR2 reads SNTAGT. After removal of 0 bases from V and 3 bases from J, the junction contained 6 bases not matched to a gene. The CDR3 spans 18 residues. The study drew participants aged roughly 18 to 95 years from about two dozen US areas. This table comes from immunoSEQ multiplex PCR, and its TCRdb copy is limited to in-frame clones, with some not included. This table holds about 380,000 clones, approximately 90% found once. The TCR originated in a woman under 30 who had recovered from COVID-19. This chain joins TRBV6-4 and TRBJ2-2; 11 bases line up with TRBD2. Source material: PBMCs or T cells enriched from blood (not recorded which). CDR3 region: CASSDSYLAGGHTGELFF. CDR3 DNA sequence: TGTGCCAGCAGTGACTCATATCTAGCGGGGGGTCACACCGGGGAGCTGTTTTTT.